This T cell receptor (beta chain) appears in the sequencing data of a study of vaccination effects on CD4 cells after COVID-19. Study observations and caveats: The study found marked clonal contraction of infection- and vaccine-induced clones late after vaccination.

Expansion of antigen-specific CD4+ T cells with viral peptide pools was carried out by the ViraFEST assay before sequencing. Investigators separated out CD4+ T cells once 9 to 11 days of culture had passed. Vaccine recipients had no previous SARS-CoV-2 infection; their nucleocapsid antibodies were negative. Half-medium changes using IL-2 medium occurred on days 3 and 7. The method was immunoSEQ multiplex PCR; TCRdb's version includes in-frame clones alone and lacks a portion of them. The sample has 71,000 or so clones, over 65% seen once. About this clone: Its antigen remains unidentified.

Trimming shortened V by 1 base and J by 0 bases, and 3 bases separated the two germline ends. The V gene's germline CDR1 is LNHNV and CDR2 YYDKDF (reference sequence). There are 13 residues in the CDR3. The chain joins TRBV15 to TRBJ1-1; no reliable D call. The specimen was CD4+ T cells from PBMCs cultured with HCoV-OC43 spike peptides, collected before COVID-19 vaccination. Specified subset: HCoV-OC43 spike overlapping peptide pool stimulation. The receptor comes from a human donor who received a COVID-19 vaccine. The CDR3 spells CATSRALNTEAFF. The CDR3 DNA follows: TGTGCCACCAGCAGAGCGCTGAACACTGAAGCTTTCTTT. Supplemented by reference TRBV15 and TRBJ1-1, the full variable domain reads DAMVIQNPRYQVTQFGKPVTLSCSQTLNHNVMYWYQQKSSQAPKLLFHYYDKDFNNEADTPDNFQSRRPNTSFCFLDIRSPGLGDTAMYLCATSRALNTEAFFGQGTRLTVV.